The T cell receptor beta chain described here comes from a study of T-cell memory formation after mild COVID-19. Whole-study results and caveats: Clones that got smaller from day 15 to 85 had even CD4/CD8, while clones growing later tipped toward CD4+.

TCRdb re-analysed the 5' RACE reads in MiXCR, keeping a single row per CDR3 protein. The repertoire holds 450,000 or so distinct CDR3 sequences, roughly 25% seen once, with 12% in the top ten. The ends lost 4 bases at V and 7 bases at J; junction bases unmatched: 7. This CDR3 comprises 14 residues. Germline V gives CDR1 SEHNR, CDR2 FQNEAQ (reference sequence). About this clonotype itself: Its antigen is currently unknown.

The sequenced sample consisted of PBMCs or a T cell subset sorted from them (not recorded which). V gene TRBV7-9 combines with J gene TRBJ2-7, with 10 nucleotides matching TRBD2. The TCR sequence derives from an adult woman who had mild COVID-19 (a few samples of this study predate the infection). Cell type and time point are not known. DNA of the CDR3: TGTGCCAGCAGCTCCCGGACTAGCGGAGGGGAGCAGTACTTC. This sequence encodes CASSSRTSGGEQYF.